These 26 T cell receptor beta chains originate from one sample sequenced in a study of CD8 T cells in ankylosing spondylitis (dated by TCRdb to about 2017). Library preparation used 5' RACE. Sequencing was carried out with an Illumina HiSeq 2500. TCRdb trimmed public reads at Q25 via fastp, called clones via MiXCR and kept in-frame beta chains. Every distinct CDR3 protein forms one entry, paired with its most common genes and DNA. The sample table shows fewer than 350,000 distinct CDR3 sequences, and roughly 12% are seen once. The top ten clones comprise about 10% of the sample. The sequenced material came from blood, either unsorted or a sorted T cell fraction (not recorded which). These TCRs come from a female donor with ankylosing spondylitis or in good health (not recorded which).

About this clonotype: A much larger clone lies one base from this, so it may be a read error. This chain connects TRBV15 to TRBJ1-6; D unresolved. The CDR3 loop spans 13 amino acids. From germline, CDR1 is LNHNV and CDR2 YYDKDF (reference sequence). This CDR3 reads CATCRDLTSPLHF. CDR3 nucleotide sequence: TGTGCCACCTGCAGAGATCTCACCTCACCCCTCCACTTT.

The rearrangement joins TRBV5-5 to TRBJ2-2; tentative D call: TRBD2 (6 bases). Germline CDR1 and CDR2: SGHKS and YYEKEE (reference sequence). There are 15 residues in the CDR3. V lost 4 bases and J lost 2, with 12 bases in between. The CDR3 DNA reads TGTGCCAGCAGCGGGGGGACCTTCAACACCGGGGAGCTGTTTTTT. Translated: CASSGGTFNTGELFF.

J is TRBJ1-2 and V is TRBV18, with TRBD1 identical over 9 bases. V trimming: 5 bases; J trimming: 3 bases; junction bases outside the gene matches: 4. Germline V CDR1 and CDR2: KGHSH, LQKENI. This CDR3 has 14 amino acids. This CDR3 reads CASSTTGGDYGYTF. CDR3 DNA sequence: TGTGCCAGCTCAACGACAGGGGGAGACTATGGCTACACCTTC.

This clonotype was counted many times. V gene TRBV5-1 combines with J gene TRBJ2-1; TRBD1 agrees at 10 bases. The germline gives CDR1 SGHRS, CDR2 YFSETQ. The CDR3 consists of 16 residues. Trimming removed 4 bases from V and 2 bases from J; junction bases left unmatched: 6. The CDR3 coding sequence is TGCGCCAGCAGCGTTGACGGACAGGGGGCCTACAATGAGCAGTTCTTC. Its protein product is CASSVDGQGAYNEQFF.

This sequence joins TRBV6-5 and TRBJ1-1; tentative D call: TRBD1 (5 bases). V lost 10 bases to trimming and J lost 1 base, with 16 bases between them. Germline CDR1 and CDR2: MNHEY and SVGAGI. CDR3 size: 14 residues. CDR3 protein: CATLRAGRNTEAFF. As DNA, the CDR3 is TGTGCCACATTAAGGGCGGGGCGGAACACTGAAGCTTTCTTT.

In this sample, this clonotype turned up many times. This chain joins TRBV20-1 and TRBJ1-6; 7 bases agree with TRBD1. The CDR3 consists of 12 residues. V shed 6 bases and J 10 bases; nucleotides not matched to a gene: 6. Germline loops: CDR1 DFQATT, CDR2 SNEGSKA (reference sequence). As DNA, the CDR3 is TGCAGTGCCTCTGACAGGGACTCACCCCTCCACTTT. Its translation: CSASDRDSPLHF.

At least ten counts were recorded for this clonotype. V and J are TRBV9 and TRBJ2-2; 11 nucleotides line up with TRBD2. V gave up 6 bases and J gave up 6 bases; unmatched junction bases: 7. CDR1 and CDR2 (germline): SGDLS, YYNGEE. This CDR3 spans 15 amino acids. The CDR3 region is CASTRTSGWPGELFF. The CDR3 DNA reads TGTGCCAGCACTCGGACTAGCGGGTGGCCCGGGGAGCTGTTTTTT.

In its sample, this clonotype was seen a few times. V usage is TRBV28 and J usage is TRBJ2-7; D ambiguous. Between the trimmed V and J ends, which lost 4 bases and 4 bases, there was a span of 8 bases. The CDR3 length is 12 residues. The germline CDR1 and CDR2 sequences are MDHEN and SYDVKM. CDR3 loop: CASSSYWYEQYF. The CDR3 DNA reads TGTGCCAGCAGTTCCTACTGGTACGAGCAGTACTTC.

V usage is TRBV27 and J usage is TRBJ1-2; no firm D call. CDR1 MNHEY and CDR2 SMNVEV come from the germline V gene (reference sequence). The CDR3 consists of 15 residues. V lost 0 bases to trimming and J lost 7 bases, with 15 bases between them. DNA for the CDR3: TGTGCCAGCAGTTTATCAGGGTCTTACTTGGTTGGCTACACCTTC. It is translated as CASSLSGSYLVGYTF.

The V and J genes are TRBV4-1 and TRBJ2-6, with a tentative D call TRBD1 (5 bases). V lost 1 base and J 0 bases, leaving 13 bases between the germline ends. In germline, CDR1 is MGHRA, CDR2 YSYEKL. The CDR3 extends over 18 amino acids. The CDR3 region has the DNA TGCGCCAGCAGCCAAGCTGAACAGACAGTCTCTGGGGCCAACGTCCTGACTTTC. Protein sequence: CASSQAEQTVSGANVLTF.

There are many counts of this clonotype. The chain couples TRBV27 to TRBJ2-2; 8 bases match TRBD1. The CDR3 consists of 15 residues. V gave up 7 bases and J gave up 4 bases; unmatched junction bases: 8. Germline V gene lookup returns CDR1 MNHEY and CDR2 SMNVEV (reference sequence). CDR3 nucleotide sequence: TGTGCCAGCAATTCTCAGGGGGCGGGCACCGGGGAGCTGTTTTTT. It translates to CASNSQGAGTGELFF.

The chain joins TRBV29-1 to TRBJ2-3, with 7 bases identical to TRBD2. Germline CDR1 and CDR2: SQVTM and ANQGSEA. CDR3 length: 14 residues. J lost 2 bases, V lost 8 bases, and 10 bases had no gene match. CDR3 protein: CSLTGAGVTDTQYF. The CDR3 bases are TGCAGCCTAACCGGGGCGGGAGTCACAGATACGCAGTATTTT.

The sample holds a few counts of this clonotype. The V call is TRBV18, the J call TRBJ2-2; 8 bases are a match to TRBD2. The CDR3 loop spans 16 amino acids. Germline lookup yields CDR1 KGHSH and CDR2 LQKENI. V shed 3 bases, J shed 4 bases, and the junction held 7 bases outside the gene matches. DNA for the CDR3: TGTGCCAGCTCACCTCTGCCCGCGGGAGGCACCGGGGAGCTGTTTTTT. Translating gives CASSPLPAGGTGELFF.

Ten or more counts support this clonotype. The V call is TRBV7-9, the J call TRBJ2-1, with D maybe TRBD2 (7 bases). The V gene's germline CDR1 is SEHNR and CDR2 FQNEAQ (reference sequence). This CDR3 is 14 amino acids long. The V and J ends lost 0 bases and 6 bases respectively, with 9 bases between them. The CDR3 here is CASSLARGGNEQFF. The DNA of the CDR3 is TGTGCCAGCAGCTTAGCAAGGGGGGGCAATGAGCAGTTCTTC.

This clonotype has ten or more counts. V is TRBV12-3 or TRBV12-4 and J is TRBJ1-4, with a tentative D call TRBD1 (5 bases). Trimming pared 5 bases from V and 10 bases from J, leaving 17 bases between. This CDR3 is built from 14 residues. CDR3 amino acids: CASSPGPQYGKLFF. The CDR3 nucleotides read TGTGCCAGCAGTCCGGGACCCCAGTACGGAAAACTGTTTTTT.

The V gene is TRBV7-7, the J gene TRBJ2-5, with TRBD2 matching 8 bases. CDR1 is SSHAT and CDR2 is FNYEAQ in the germline V gene (reference sequence). The CDR3 sequence is 16 residues long. The junction had 16 bases not matched to a gene; V was cut back by 5 bases and J by 8 bases. The CDR3 spells CASSPMRSGGSDTQYF. Here the CDR3 DNA reads TGTGCCAGCAGCCCCATGAGGAGCGGGGGCTCAGACACCCAGTACTTC.

V usage is TRBV28 and J usage is TRBJ2-3; 7 bases are shared with TRBD2. Germline V gene data show CDR1 as MDHEN and CDR2 as SYDVKM. V shed 2 bases and J 8 bases; nucleotides not matched to a gene: 1. The CDR3 consists of 12 residues. The CDR3 DNA is TGTGCCAGCAGTTTAACGGGAGGTACGCAGTATTTT. Residues: CASSLTGGTQYF. The full variable domain, with the rest looked up from reference TRBV28 and TRBJ2-3, is DVKVTQSSRYLVKRTGEKVFLECVQDMDHENMFWYRQDPGLGLRLIYFSYDVKMKEKGDIPEGYSVSREKKERFSLILESASTNQTSMYLCASSLTGGTQYFGPGTRLTVL.

This clonotype was observed at least ten times. The chain couples TRBV29-1 to TRBJ2-3; 7 bases are a match to TRBD2. The CDR3 sequence is 14 residues long. V dropped 6 bases and J dropped 2; count of bases not matched to a gene: 8. Germline V lookup: CDR1 SQVTM, CDR2 ANQGSEA. For the CDR3, the DNA is TGCAGCGTGCAAGAAGCGGGGCCCACAGATACGCAGTATTTT. Amino acid sequence: CSVQEAGPTDTQYF.

In the case of this clonotype: A much bigger clone sits one base away, suggesting this may be a read error. This rearrangement joins TRBV20-1 to TRBJ2-4; 7 positions match TRBD1. The CDR3 loop spans 15 amino acids. Germline lookup yields CDR1 DFQATT and CDR2 SNEGSKA (reference sequence). The CDR3 region has the DNA TGCAGTGCCCCAGACAGGGAGTTAGCCAAAAAGATTCAGTACTTC. Encoded protein: CSAPDRELAKKIQYF.

This clonotype was counted at least ten times. This chain uses TRBV5-5 with TRBJ2-3; D uncertain. The germline V and J ends were trimmed by 1 base and 1 base, with 10 bases remaining between them. This CDR3 is 15 amino acids long. Germline V gene sequence: CDR1 SGHKS, CDR2 YYEKEE (reference sequence). CDR3 sequence (DNA): TGTGCCAGCAGCTTGATCCGGGCGGGCACAGATACGCAGTATTTT. Translation gives CASSLIRAGTDTQYF.

This clonotype was detected ten times or more. The rearrangement joins TRBV20-1 to TRBJ1-5; D is unclear. Germline V gene data show CDR1 as DFQATT and CDR2 as SNEGSKA (reference sequence). Trimming removed 1 base at V and 4 bases at J, with 11 bases between. This CDR3 contains 14 residues. This CDR3 is CSARGLGENQPQHF. CDR3 bases: TGCAGTGCTAGAGGCTTAGGAGAAAATCAGCCCCAGCATTTT.

This clonotype was observed a handful of times. The chain couples TRBV2 to TRBJ2-1, with TRBD2 as a possible D gene (7 bases). V was shortened by 5 bases and J by 10 bases, with 33 bases between the two germline ends. Germline loops: CDR1 SNHLY, CDR2 FYNNEI. This CDR3 has 19 amino acids. The CDR3 DNA is TGTGCCAGCAGTTTCAGAACCCACGTAGACAGCGGGGACATACGCGAGCAGTTCTTC. Translation: CASSFRTHVDSGDIREQFF. Complete variable domain (other parts from reference TRBV2 and TRBJ2-1): EPEVTQTPSHQVTQMGQEVILRCVPISNHLYFYWYRQILGQKVEFLVSFYNNEISEKSEIFDDQFSVERPDGSNFTLKIRSTKLEDSAMYFCASSFRTHVDSGDIREQFFGPGTRLTVL.

This clonotype was recorded many times. V gene TRBV5-1 combines with J gene TRBJ2-3; 9 positions match TRBD1. Germline CDR1 SGHRS, CDR2 YFSETQ. The CDR3 extends over 15 amino acids. The V segment lost 4 bases and the J segment 0 bases; nucleotides outside the gene matches: 3. CDR3 region: CASSIDRGSTDTQYF. DNA for the CDR3: TGCGCCAGCAGCATCGACAGGGGGAGCACAGATACGCAGTATTTT.

V gene TRBV7-9 combines with J gene TRBJ2-5, with D perhaps assigned TRBD1 or TRBD2 (5 bases each). Germline V gives CDR1 SEHNR, CDR2 FQNEAQ (reference sequence). The CDR3 has 16 residues. Trimming stripped 3 bases from V and 2 bases from J, with 16 bases between. CDR3 in amino acids: CASSLRPGTRQETQYF. CDR3 nucleotide sequence: TGTGCCAGCAGCTTGCGACCCGGGACCCGGCAAGAGACCCAGTACTTC.

This clonotype was observed at least ten times. This sequence joins TRBV5-4 and TRBJ2-2, with 11 bases identical to TRBD2. The CDR3 is made up of 19 amino acids. V shed 0 bases, J shed 4 bases, and the junction held 11 bases outside the gene matches. Germline CDR1 SGHNT, CDR2 YYREEE (reference sequence). CDR3 sequence reads: CASSLGTSGPLAGTGELFF. As DNA, the CDR3 is TGTGCCAGCAGCTTGGGGACTAGCGGGCCCCTGGCGGGCACCGGGGAGCTGTTTTTT. The whole variable domain, remainder taken from reference TRBV5-4 and TRBJ2-2, is ETGVTQSPTHLIKTRGQQVTLRCSSQSGHNTVSWYQQALGQGPQFIFQYYREEENGRGNFPPRFSGLQFPNYSSELNVNALELDDSALYLCASSLGTSGPLAGTGELFFGEGSRLTVL.

This clonotype was seen repeatedly, ten times or more. The chain uses TRBV20-1 and TRBJ1-5; D unclear. V lost 0 bases and J 6 bases, leaving 9 bases between the germline ends. Germline V gene sequence: CDR1 DFQATT, CDR2 SNEGSKA (reference sequence). This CDR3 region has 13 residues. CDR3 sequence: CSARDQLGQPQHF. The CDR3 DNA sequence: TGCAGTGCTAGAGATCAGTTGGGTCAGCCCCAGCATTTT.